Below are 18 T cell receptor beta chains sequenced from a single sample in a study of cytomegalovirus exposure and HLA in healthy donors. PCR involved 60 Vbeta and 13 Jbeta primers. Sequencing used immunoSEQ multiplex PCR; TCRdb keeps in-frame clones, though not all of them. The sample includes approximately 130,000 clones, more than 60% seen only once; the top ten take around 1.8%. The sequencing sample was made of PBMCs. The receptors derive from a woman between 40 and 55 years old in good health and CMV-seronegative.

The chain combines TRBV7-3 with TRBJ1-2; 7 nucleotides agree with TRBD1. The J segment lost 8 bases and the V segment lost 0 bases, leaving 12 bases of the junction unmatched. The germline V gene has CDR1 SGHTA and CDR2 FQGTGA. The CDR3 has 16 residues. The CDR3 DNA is TGTGCCAGCAGCTTAACGGTATTTGTAGGGGGCGGAGGCTACACCTTC. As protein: CASSLTVFVGGGGYTF.

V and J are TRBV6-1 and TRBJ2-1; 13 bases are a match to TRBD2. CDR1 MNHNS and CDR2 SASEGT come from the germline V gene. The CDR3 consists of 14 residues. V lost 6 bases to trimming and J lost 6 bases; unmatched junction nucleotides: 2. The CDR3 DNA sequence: TGTGCCAGCAGGTGGACTAGCGGGAGCAATGAGCAGTTCTTC. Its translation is CASRWTSGSNEQFF.

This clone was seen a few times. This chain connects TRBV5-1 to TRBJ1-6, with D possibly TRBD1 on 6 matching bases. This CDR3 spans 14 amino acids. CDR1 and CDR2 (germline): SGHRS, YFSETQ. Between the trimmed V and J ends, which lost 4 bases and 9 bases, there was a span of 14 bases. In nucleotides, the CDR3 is TGCGCCAGCAGCGGGGAGGGACAAGGTTCACCCCTCCACTTT. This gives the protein CASSGEGQGSPLHF.

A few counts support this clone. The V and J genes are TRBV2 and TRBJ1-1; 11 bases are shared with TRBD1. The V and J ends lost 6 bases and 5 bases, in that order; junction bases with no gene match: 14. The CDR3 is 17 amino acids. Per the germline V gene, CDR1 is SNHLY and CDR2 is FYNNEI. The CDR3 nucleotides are TGTGCCAGCAGGCCCCCCCCGGGACAGGGGGGGTTGACTGAAGCTTTCTTT. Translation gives CASRPPPGQGGLTEAFF.

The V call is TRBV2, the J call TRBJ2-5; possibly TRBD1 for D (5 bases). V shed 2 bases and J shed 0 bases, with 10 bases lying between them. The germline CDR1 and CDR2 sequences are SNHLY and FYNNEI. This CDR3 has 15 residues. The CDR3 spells CASSERQGNQETQYF. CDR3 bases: TGTGCCAGCAGTGAACGGCAGGGTAACCAAGAGACCCAGTACTTC.

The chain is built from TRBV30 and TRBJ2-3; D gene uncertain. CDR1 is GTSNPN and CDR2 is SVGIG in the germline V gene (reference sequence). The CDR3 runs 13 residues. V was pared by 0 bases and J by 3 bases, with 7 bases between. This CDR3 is CAWSVTGTDTQYF. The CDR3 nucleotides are TGTGCCTGGAGTGTAACCGGGACAGATACGCAGTATTTT.

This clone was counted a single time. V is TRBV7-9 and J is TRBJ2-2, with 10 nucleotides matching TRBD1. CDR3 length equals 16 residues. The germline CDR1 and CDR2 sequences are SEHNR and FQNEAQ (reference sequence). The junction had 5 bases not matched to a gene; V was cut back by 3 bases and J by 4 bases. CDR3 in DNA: TGTGCCAGCAGCTTGCGACAGGGGGCTAGCACCGGGGAGCTGTTTTTT. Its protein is CASSLRQGASTGELFF.

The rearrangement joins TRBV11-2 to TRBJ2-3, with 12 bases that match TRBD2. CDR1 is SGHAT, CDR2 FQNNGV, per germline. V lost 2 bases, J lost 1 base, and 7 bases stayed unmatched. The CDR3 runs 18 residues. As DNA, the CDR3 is TGTGCCAGCAGCTTATCTCTAGGACTAGCGGGGCGCACAGATACGCAGTATTTT. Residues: CASSLSLGLAGRTDTQYF.

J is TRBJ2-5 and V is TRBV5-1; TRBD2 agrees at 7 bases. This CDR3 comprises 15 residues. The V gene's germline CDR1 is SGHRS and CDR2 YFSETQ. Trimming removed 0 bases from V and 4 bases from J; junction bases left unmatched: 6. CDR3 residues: CASSLATSGGETQYF. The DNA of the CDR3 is TGCGCCAGCAGCTTGGCCACCTCGGGGGGAGAGACCCAGTACTTC.

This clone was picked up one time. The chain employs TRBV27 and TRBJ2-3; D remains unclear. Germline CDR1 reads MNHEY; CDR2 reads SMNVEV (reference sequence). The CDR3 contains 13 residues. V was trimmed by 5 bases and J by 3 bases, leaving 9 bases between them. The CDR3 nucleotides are TGTGCCAGCAGTGTGCGTCGGACAGATACGCAGTATTTT. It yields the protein CASSVRRTDTQYF.

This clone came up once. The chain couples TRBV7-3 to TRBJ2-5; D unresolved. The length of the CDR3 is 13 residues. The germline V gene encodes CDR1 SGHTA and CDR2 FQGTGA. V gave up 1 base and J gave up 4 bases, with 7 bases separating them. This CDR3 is CASSLIYGETQYF. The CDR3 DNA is TGTGCCAGCAGCTTAATTTACGGAGAGACCCAGTACTTC.

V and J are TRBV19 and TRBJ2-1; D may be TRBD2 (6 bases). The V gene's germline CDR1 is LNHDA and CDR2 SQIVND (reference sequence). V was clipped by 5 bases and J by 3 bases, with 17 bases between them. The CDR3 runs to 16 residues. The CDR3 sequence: CASSPSRGSIYNEQFF. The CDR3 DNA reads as TGTGCCAGTAGTCCCTCTCGGGGGTCCATCTACAATGAGCAGTTCTTC.

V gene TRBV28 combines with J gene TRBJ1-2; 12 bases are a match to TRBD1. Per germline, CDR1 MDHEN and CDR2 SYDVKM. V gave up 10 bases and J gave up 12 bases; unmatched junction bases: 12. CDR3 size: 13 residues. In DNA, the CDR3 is TGTGCCATCCACCCCGGGACAGGGGGCCCCCACACCTTC. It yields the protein CAIHPGTGGPHTF.

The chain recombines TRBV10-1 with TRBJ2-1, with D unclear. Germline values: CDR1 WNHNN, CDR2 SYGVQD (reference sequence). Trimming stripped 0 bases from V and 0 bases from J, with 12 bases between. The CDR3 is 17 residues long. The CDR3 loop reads CASSESMGPSSYNEQFF. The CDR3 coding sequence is TGCGCCAGCAGTGAGTCGATGGGCCCAAGCTCCTACAATGAGCAGTTCTTC.

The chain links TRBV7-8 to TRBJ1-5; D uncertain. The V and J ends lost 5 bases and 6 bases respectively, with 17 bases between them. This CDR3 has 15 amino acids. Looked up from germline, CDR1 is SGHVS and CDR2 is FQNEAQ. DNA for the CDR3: TGTGCCAGCAGCCCAGACGGGGATAGAAGTCAGCCCCAGCATTTT. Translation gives CASSPDGDRSQPQHF.

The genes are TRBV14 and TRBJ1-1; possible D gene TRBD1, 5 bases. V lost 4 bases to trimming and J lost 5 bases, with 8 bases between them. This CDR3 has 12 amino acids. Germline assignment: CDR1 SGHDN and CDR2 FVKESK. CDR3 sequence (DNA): TGTGCCAGCAGCCTCCGACAGACTGAAGCTTTCTTT. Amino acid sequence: CASSLRQTEAFF.

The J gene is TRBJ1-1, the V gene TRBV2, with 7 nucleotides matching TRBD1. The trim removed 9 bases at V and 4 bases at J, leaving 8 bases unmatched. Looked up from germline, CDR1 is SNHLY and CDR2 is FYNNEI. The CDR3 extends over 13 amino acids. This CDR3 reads CASTQGEPTEAFF. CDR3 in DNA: TGTGCCAGTACCCAGGGGGAGCCCACTGAAGCTTTCTTT.

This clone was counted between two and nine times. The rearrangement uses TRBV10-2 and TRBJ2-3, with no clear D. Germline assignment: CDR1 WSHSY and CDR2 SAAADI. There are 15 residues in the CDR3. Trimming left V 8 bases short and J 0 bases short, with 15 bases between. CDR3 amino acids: CASASTTSSTDTQYF. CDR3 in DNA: TGCGCCAGCGCGTCGACAACCTCTAGCACAGATACGCAGTATTTT.